This TCR beta chain was recorded in a study of blood T cell repertoires in COVID-19. Study in general: The analysed material was cDNA or gDNA that came from T cells, B-cell-depleted T cells, or PBMCs.

This study enrolled people aged about 18 to 100 from about two dozen US geographic areas. Each recovered donor of Cohort 3 presented with two negative PCRs, clearance, or symptom resolution. Authors' methods: Amplification with reference gene primers provided the estimates of nucleated cell counts. Here immunoSEQ multiplex PCR was the method, and the copy in TCRdb shows in-frame clones only, minus some. Clonal size and the V and J genes are those of that table, whereas D and trimming came from the DNA. The data contain 200,000 to 250,000 clones, around nine tenths of them seen just once; the ten biggest clones take up 9.5% to 14%. Sequencing input: PBMCs or T cells enriched from blood (not recorded which). This sequence was found in a man aged 25 to 45 who had recovered from COVID-19.

In DNA form, the CDR3 reads TGTGCCAGCAGTTCCCCAGGGGGAAGGTCCTACGAGCAGTACTTC. Its translation: CASSSPGGRSYEQYF. The chain recombines TRBV28 with TRBJ2-7, with 7 nucleotides matching TRBD1. This CDR3 has 15 residues. The V and J ends lost 4 bases and 1 base, in that order; junction bases with no gene match: 7. Germline CDR1 is MDHEN and CDR2 is SYDVKM.